These 7 T cell receptor beta chains came from one sample sequenced in a study of T cells in women clearing cervical HPV infection. TCRdb's copy holds only in-frame clones and misses some; the assay was immunoSEQ multiplex PCR. The sample totals fewer than 30,000 clones. Sequenced: blood buffy coat. The receptors shown here come from a woman aged 18-70 years with a cervical HPV16 infection that either progressed to CIN3+ or cleared (not recorded which).

The part of the CDR3 DNA that was read is TGTGCCAGCTCACCACCATGGGGGGTAAACTACGAG. Translation gives CASSPPWGVNYE. The complete CDR3 sequence is CASSPPWGVNYEQYF. This sequence joins TRBV18 and TRBJ2-7; TRBD2 might be the D (6 bases). The CDR3 end lies 3 residues beyond the end of the read and is filled in from the germline J gene. Germline lookup yields CDR1 KGHSH and CDR2 LQKENI. V lost 0 bases, J lost 3 bases, and 12 bases lay in between. The CDR3 contains 15 residues.

Points on this clone: The CDR3 goes on 3 residues after the read ends, and that part is filled in from the germline J gene. The rearrangement uses TRBV20-1 and TRBJ2-3, with D tentatively TRBD1 (5 bases). Trimming removed 5 bases from V and 1 base from J, with 13 bases in between. Germline CDR1 reads DFQATT; CDR2 reads SNEGSKA (reference sequence). The CDR3 sequence is 14 residues long. Here the CDR3 reads CSAFGHLRTDTQYF. The DNA read from the CDR3 is TGCAGTGCTTTCGGACACCTACGCACAGATACG.

A word on this clone: The read halts 3 residues ahead of the CDR3 end, with the missing end drawn from the germline J gene. This chain joins TRBV7-8 and TRBJ1-2; D possibly corresponds to TRBD1 (5 bases). Germline CDR1 reads SGHVS; CDR2 reads FQNEAQ. This CDR3 is built from 13 residues. CDR3 sequence reads: CASSLGGSYDYTF. The DNA read from the CDR3 is TGTGCCAGCAGCTTAGGGGGCTCCTACGAC.

As to this clone: The sequence runs out 3 residues before the end of the CDR3; the remainder is reconstructed from the germline J gene. V gene TRBV5-7 combines with J gene TRBJ2-4; D uncertain. TRBV5-7 is labeled an ORF, and its function is uncertain. The CDR3 is 15 amino acids. V was shortened by 4 bases and J by 0 bases, with 11 bases between the two germline ends. CDR3 DNA, as far as it was read: TGTGCCAGCAGCCAAAGCATACTAGCCAAAAACATT. Amino acids: CASSQSILAKNI. The CDR3, in full, reads CASSQSILAKNIQYF.

As to this clone: The read terminates 3 residues ahead of where the CDR3 ends, so the germline J gene completes it. This chain uses TRBV5-1 with TRBJ1-2; TRBD1 is a possible D gene (5 bases). Germline V lookup: CDR1 SGHRS, CDR2 YFSETQ. CDR3 length: 15 residues. Trimming left V 2 bases short and J 3 bases short, with 14 bases between. CDR3 protein: CASSFEGQAHYGYTF. The CDR3 DNA, read in part, is TGCGCCAGCAGCTTCGAGGGGCAGGCCCACTATGGC.

To note about this clone: The read falls 3 residues short of the CDR3 end, and the missing part is taken from the germline J gene. This sequence joins TRBV20-1 and TRBJ2-7; a possible D gene is TRBD1 (6 bases). The CDR3 runs to 13 residues. CDR1 and CDR2 (germline): DFQATT, SNEGSKA (reference sequence). With 3 bases removed from V and 2 bases from J, the gap between germline ends came to 11 bases. The CDR3 loop is CSASRGSTYEQYF. The CDR3 DNA, read in part, is TGCAGTGCTAGCAGGGGATCTACCTACGAG.

Remarks on this clone: Read coverage stops 3 residues before the CDR3 terminus; the germline J gene supplies the remainder. V is TRBV5-1 and J is TRBJ2-1, with a weak D call TRBD1 (6 bases). CDR3 length: 15 residues. V shed 5 bases and J shed 4 bases, with 16 bases lying between them. Germline V lookup: CDR1 SGHRS, CDR2 YFSETQ. The CDR3 here is CASSPEDSLYNEQFF. The covered CDR3 bases are TGCGCCAGCAGTCCCGAGGACAGCCTATACAATGAG.